The rows below give T cell receptor beta chains drawn from one sample of a study of shared clonotypes between healthy human individuals. Method: immunoSEQ multiplex PCR; TCRdb's copy keeps in-frame clones and lacks some. The sample has about 1.1 million clones; 60% to 80% are singletons. The sequenced sample was memory CD4+ T cells from PBMCs. These receptors originate from a man between 18 and 29 years old in good health. Some clones in this sample may be carry-over from other donors' samples. Each CDR3 is given with its conserved first and last residue. The D gene is left open where the match is weak. Clone size is not always given. Where it is, it says once, few, many or a class for expanded clones.

d_gene	v_gene	abundance	j_gene	CDR3aa	CDR3nt
.	TRBV27	few	TRBJ2-7	CASLISPKTGEQYF	TGTGCCAGCCTCATCTCCCCGAAGACTGGGGAGCAGTACTTC
TRBD1	TRBV19	.	TRBJ1-5	CASRDWGQGYQPQHF	TGTGCCAGTAGGGACTGGGGACAGGGATATCAGCCCCAGCATTTT
.	TRBV4-1	.	TRBJ2-2	CASSQDQSGARELFF	TGCGCCAGCAGCCAAGATCAATCGGGGGCCAGGGAGCTGTTTTTT
.	TRBV14	.	TRBJ2-7	CASSTRDQSSYEQYF	TGTGCCAGCAGCACTCGGGACCAGAGCTCCTACGAGCAGTACTTC
.	TRBV7-8	.	TRBJ1-5	CASNSNMGGDQPQHF	TGTGCCAGCAACTCCAATATGGGGGGTGACCAGCCCCAGCATTTT
.	TRBV7-8	.	TRBJ1-3	CASSQRPIGSGNTIYF	TGTGCCAGCAGCCAAAGACCGATCGGCTCTGGAAACACCATATATTTT
.	TRBV4-1	.	TRBJ2-1	CASSQDPSYNEQFF	TGCGCCAGCAGCCAAGATCCCAGCTACAATGAGCAGTTCTTC
TRBD2	TRBV30	.	TRBJ2-1	CAWEKRESGEQFF	TGTGCCTGGGAGAAGCGGGAGAGCGGTGAGCAGTTCTTC
.	TRBV7-3	few	TRBJ2-1	CASSLRGSSYNEQFF	TGTGCCAGCAGTCTAAGGGGCAGCTCCTACAATGAGCAGTTCTTC
TRBD1	TRBV5-8	.	TRBJ2-4	CASSLVGTAGGWNIQYF	TGTGCCAGCAGCCTCGTTGGGACAGCCGGTGGCTGGAACATTCAGTACTTC
.	TRBV9	.	TRBJ2-6	CASSVGGEGNSGANVLTF	TGTGCCAGCAGCGTAGGGGGAGAGGGGAACTCTGGGGCCAACGTCCTGACTTTC
TRBD2	TRBV7-7	once	TRBJ2-2	CASSNAGAGELFF	TGTGCCAGCAGCAATGCGGGAGCCGGGGAGCTGTTTTTT
TRBD2	TRBV11-2	.	TRBJ2-1	CASSLVFSGRAINEQFF	TGTGCCAGCAGCTTAGTCTTTAGCGGGAGGGCCATCAATGAGCAGTTCTTC
.	TRBV28	.	TRBJ1-2	CASSLDRSQGYTF	TGTGCCAGCAGTCTGGACCGCAGTCAAGGCTACACCTTC
TRBD1	TRBV7-9	.	TRBJ2-3	CASSSDRARDTQYF	TGTGCCAGCAGCTCCGACAGGGCCAGGGATACGCAGTATTTT
.	TRBV28	.	TRBJ2-7	CASSLFGRTNEQYF	TGTGCCAGCAGTCTGTTTGGCAGGACTAACGAGCAGTACTTC
TRBD1	TRBV10-3	.	TRBJ2-7	CAIRAQGAYEQYF	TGTGCCATCAGGGCACAGGGGGCCTACGAGCAGTACTTC
.	TRBV7-2	.	TRBJ1-2	CASSYDRLGGYTF	TGTGCCAGCAGCTACGATAGACTTGGGGGCTACACCTTC
.	TRBV28	.	TRBJ2-7	CASSLQKGGGIAEQYF	TGTGCCAGCAGCCTGCAAAAGGGGGGCGGGATCGCAGAGCAGTACTTC
.	TRBV20-1	once	TRBJ1-2	CSARPPGGYTF	TGCAGTGCACGACCCCCAGGTGGCTACACCTTC
.	TRBV18	.	TRBJ1-1	CASSPPNFQGPTEAFF	TGTGCCAGCTCACCACCTAATTTTCAGGGTCCCACTGAAGCTTTCTTT
.	TRBV7-3	.	TRBJ2-5	CASSFTNQETQYF	TGTGCCAGCAGCTTTACAAACCAAGAGACCCAGTACTTC
TRBD2	TRBV5-6	.	TRBJ2-3	CASSLVGGRDTQYF	TGTGCCAGCAGCTTGGTAGGCGGGAGAGATACGCAGTATTTT
.	TRBV7-6	.	TRBJ1-4	CASSGDSQLATNEKPFF	TGTGCCAGCAGCGGGGATTCGCAGCTTGCAACTAATGAAAAACCGTTTTTT
.	TRBV7-2	.	TRBJ2-1	CASSLEPAGEQFF	TGTGCCAGCAGCTTAGAACCAGCGGGCGAGCAGTTCTTC
.	TRBV29-1	.	TRBJ2-7	CSAGEGLYEQYF	TGCAGCGCCGGAGAGGGCCTCTACGAGCAGTACTTC
TRBD2	TRBV4-2	few	TRBJ2-2	CASSQGGLAGIANTGELFF	TGTGCCAGCAGCCAAGGGGGACTAGCGGGAATAGCGAACACCGGGGAGCTGTTTTTT
.	TRBV29-1	many	TRBJ2-4	CSVEVVDRIQYF	TGCAGCGTTGAAGTCGTAGATCGCATTCAGTACTTC
TRBD1	TRBV6-5	.	TRBJ1-1	CASLAGGEAFF	TGTGCCAGCCTGGCAGGGGGTGAAGCTTTCTTT
TRBD2	TRBV5-4	.	TRBJ2-3	CASSLTSGSWDTQYF	TGTGCCAGCAGCTTAACTAGCGGCTCGTGGGATACGCAGTATTTT
TRBD1	TRBV5-1	once	TRBJ2-7	CASSSTTRTGNSYEQYF	TGCGCCAGCAGCTCCACCACCCGGACAGGGAATTCCTACGAGCAGTACTTC
TRBD1	TRBV5-1	few	TRBJ2-2	CASSLGDRATGELFF	TGCGCCAGCAGCTTGGGGGACAGGGCCACCGGGGAGCTGTTTTTT
.	TRBV7-2	.	TRBJ2-5	CASSLDRWQETQYF	TGTGCCAGCAGCCTCGACAGGTGGCAAGAGACCCAGTACTTC
.	TRBV28	.	TRBJ1-1	CASSWLQGEAFF	TGTGCCAGCAGTTGGCTACAGGGTGAAGCTTTCTTT
.	TRBV2	.	TRBJ1-1	CASFAGRMNTESFF	TGTGCCAGTTTTGCTGGACGTATGAACACTGAGTCTTTCTTT